The next 9 T cell receptor beta chains were all read from a single sample in a study of T-cell memory formation after mild COVID-19. TCRdb re-analysed the 5' RACE reads in MiXCR, keeping a single row per CDR3 protein. This table has 250,000 to 300,000 distinct CDR3 sequences, less than 20% appearing once. The sample was PBMCs or a T cell subset sorted from them (not recorded which). These receptor sequences come from a man aged 18 to 29 who had mild COVID-19 (a few samples of this study predate the infection). Cell type and time point are not known.

This chain uses TRBV3-1 with TRBJ2-2; a weak D match, TRBD1 (6 bases). Between the trimmed V and J ends, which lost 0 bases and 5 bases, there was a span of 13 bases. Germline lookup yields CDR1 LGHDT and CDR2 YNNKEL (reference sequence). The CDR3 has 16 residues. The CDR3 bases are TGTGCCAGCAGCCAAGATCACAGGGTAGGGACCGGGGAGCTGTTTTTT. It encodes CASSQDHRVGTGELFF.

The chain employs TRBV5-1 and TRBJ1-1; 7 bases line up with TRBD1. This CDR3 is built from 15 residues. Losses at the gene ends were 0 bases for V and 6 bases for J; bases not matched to a gene: 8. The germline gives CDR1 SGHRS, CDR2 YFSETQ. The CDR3 sequence is CASSLGDRVGAEAFF. CDR3 nucleotides: TGCGCCAGCAGCTTGGGAGACAGGGTAGGAGCTGAAGCTTTCTTT.

The chain recombines TRBV20-1 with TRBJ1-2; no firm D call. The CDR3 length is 15 residues. The germline V gene encodes CDR1 DFQATT and CDR2 SNEGSKA (reference sequence). The V end lost 7 bases, the J end lost 9 bases, and 27 bases lay between the germline ends. The CDR3: CSGFPYLDGIYSYTF. DNA for the CDR3: TGCAGTGGATTCCCCTACCTGGACGGAATTTATAGCTACACCTTC.

The J gene is TRBJ1-5, the V gene TRBV12-3 or TRBV12-4; no firm D call. The V end lost 4 bases, the J end lost 9 bases, and 10 bases lay between the germline ends. This CDR3 is 12 amino acids long. The CDR3 DNA follows: TGTGCCAGCAGTTCTGGGGATCCGCCCCAGCATTTT. Amino acids: CASSSGDPPQHF.

This clonotype was observed a few times. The chain carries TRBV4-3 and TRBJ2-7, with 14 positions matching TRBD2. Per the germline V gene, CDR1 is LGHNA and CDR2 is YSLEER. With 5 bases clipped from V and 3 bases from J, the junction kept 12 bases outside the gene matches. The CDR3 contains 18 residues. CDR3 protein: CASSARTSGGPSIYEQYF. The DNA for the CDR3 is TGCGCCAGCAGCGCCCGGACTAGCGGGGGGCCGTCAATCTACGAGCAGTACTTC.

The J gene is TRBJ2-3, the V gene TRBV4-2; 7 bases align to TRBD2. The V gene end was trimmed by 4 bases and the J gene end by 2 bases; junction bases not matched to a gene: 12. Germline values: CDR1 LGHNA, CDR2 YNFKEQ. CDR3 length: 17 amino acids. The CDR3 is CASSLGAGWDPTDTQYF. For the CDR3, the DNA is TGTGCCAGCAGCCTCGGAGCGGGGTGGGACCCCACAGATACGCAGTATTTT.

This clonotype was counted many times. The CDR3 DNA sequence: TGTGCCAGCAGTCCGTTAGGGGACACCGGGGAGCTGTTTTTT. Its translation is CASSPLGDTGELFF. This chain joins TRBV7-9 and TRBJ2-2; D is possibly TRBD1 (5 bases). Trimming removed 6 bases at V and 3 bases at J, with 11 bases between. This CDR3 has 14 residues. From germline, CDR1 is SEHNR and CDR2 FQNEAQ (reference sequence).

This clonotype has just a few counts. The gene calls are TRBV27 and TRBJ2-7, with D possibly being TRBD1 (5 bases). CDR1 is MNHEY, CDR2 SMNVEV, per germline (reference sequence). The germline V and J ends were trimmed by 1 base and 3 bases, with 7 bases remaining between them. There are 13 residues in the CDR3. The CDR3 region is CASSLYRNYEQYF. In nucleotides, the CDR3 is TGTGCCAGCAGTTTATACAGGAACTACGAGCAGTACTTC.

This clonotype has at least ten counts. The rearrangement joins TRBV20-1 to TRBJ2-5; 10 bases fit TRBD2. There are 15 residues in the CDR3. In germline, CDR1 is DFQATT, CDR2 SNEGSKA (reference sequence). Trimming at V came to 6 bases and at J to 2 bases, leaving 9 bases not matched to a gene. This chain's CDR3 is CSALGPSGGQETQYF. CDR3 DNA sequence: TGCAGTGCCCTAGGGCCTAGCGGGGGTCAAGAGACCCAGTACTTC.